The clone carrying this T cell receptor beta chain was counted between two and nine times. These data are taken from a study of T-cell reconstitution after alpha-beta-depleted transplantation in children. CDR3 length: 15 amino acids. The germline V gene has CDR1 DFQATT and CDR2 SNEGSKA (reference sequence). With V trimmed by 6 bases and J by 3 bases, 14 bases remained unmatched. Library preparation (for TCRbeta) was performed with unique molecular identifiers. TCRdb re-analysed the PCR reads in MiXCR, keeping a single row per CDR3 protein. The sample records hundreds of thousands of distinct CDR3 sequences, almost 10% being singletons.

The chain couples TRBV20-1 to TRBJ2-7, with 7 bases that match TRBD1. This material consisted of PBMCs from the stem cell graft donor, taken from the stem cell graft. This clonotype originated in a human donor who donated a stem cell graft to a child with SCID. CDR3 protein: CSAYSIRGLNYEQYF. The CDR3 nucleotides are TGCAGTGCGTACTCGATTAGGGGGCTAAACTACGAGCAGTACTTC.